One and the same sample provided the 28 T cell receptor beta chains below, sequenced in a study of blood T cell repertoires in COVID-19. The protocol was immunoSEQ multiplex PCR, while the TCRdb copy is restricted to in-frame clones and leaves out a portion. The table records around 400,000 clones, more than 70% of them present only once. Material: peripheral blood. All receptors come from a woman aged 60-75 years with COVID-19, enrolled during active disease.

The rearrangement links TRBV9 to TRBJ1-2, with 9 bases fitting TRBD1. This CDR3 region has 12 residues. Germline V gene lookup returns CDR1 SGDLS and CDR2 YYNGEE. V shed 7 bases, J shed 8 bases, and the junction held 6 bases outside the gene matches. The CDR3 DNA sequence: TGTGCCAGCCGGGACAGGGTTTTGGGCTACACCTTC. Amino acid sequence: CASRDRVLGYTF. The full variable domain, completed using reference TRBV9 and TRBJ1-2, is DSGVTQTPKHLITATGQRVTLRCSPRSGDLSVYWYQQSLDQGLQFLIQYYNGEERAKGNILERFSAQQFPDLHSELNLSSLELGDSALYFCASRDRVLGYTFGSGTRLTVV.

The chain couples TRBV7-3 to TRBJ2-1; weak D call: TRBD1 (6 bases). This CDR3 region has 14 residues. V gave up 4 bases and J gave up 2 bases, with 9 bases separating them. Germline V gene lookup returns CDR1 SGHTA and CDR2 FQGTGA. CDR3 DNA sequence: TGTGCCAGCAGCTCAGGGGAGACCTACAATGAGCAGTTCTTC. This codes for CASSSGETYNEQFF.

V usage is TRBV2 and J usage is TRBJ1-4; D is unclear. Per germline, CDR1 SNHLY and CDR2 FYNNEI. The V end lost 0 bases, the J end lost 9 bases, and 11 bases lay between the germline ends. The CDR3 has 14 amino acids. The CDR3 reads CASSEALSGQKLFF. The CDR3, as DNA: TGTGCCAGCAGTGAAGCGCTATCCGGTCAAAAACTGTTTTTT.

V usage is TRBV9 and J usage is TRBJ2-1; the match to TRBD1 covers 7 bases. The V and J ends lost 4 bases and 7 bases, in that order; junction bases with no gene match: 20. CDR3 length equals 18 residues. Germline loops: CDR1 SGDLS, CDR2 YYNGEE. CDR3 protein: CASSLGTALSGHRNEQFF. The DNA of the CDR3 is TGTGCCAGCAGCCTCGGGACAGCGTTGAGTGGGCATCGTAATGAGCAGTTCTTC.

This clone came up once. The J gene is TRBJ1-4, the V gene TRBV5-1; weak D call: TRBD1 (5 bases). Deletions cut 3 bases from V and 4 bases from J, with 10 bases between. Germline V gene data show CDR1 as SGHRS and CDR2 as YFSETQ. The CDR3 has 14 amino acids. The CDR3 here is CASSYGALNEKLFF. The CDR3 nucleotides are TGCGCCAGCAGCTATGGGGCTCTTAATGAAAAACTGTTTTTT.

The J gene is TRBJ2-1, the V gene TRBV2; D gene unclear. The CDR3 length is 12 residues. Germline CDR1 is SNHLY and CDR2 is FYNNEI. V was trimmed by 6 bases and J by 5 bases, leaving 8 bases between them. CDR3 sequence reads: CASSSLDNEQFF. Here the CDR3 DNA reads TGTGCCAGCAGCTCCCTCGACAATGAGCAGTTCTTC.

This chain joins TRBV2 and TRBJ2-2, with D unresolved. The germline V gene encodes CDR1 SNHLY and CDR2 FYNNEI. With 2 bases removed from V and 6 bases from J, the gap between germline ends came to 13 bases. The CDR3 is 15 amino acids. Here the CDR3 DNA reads TGTGCCAGCAGTGAATTAGCTAGGATGGCCGGGGAGCTGTTTTTT. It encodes CASSELARMAGELFF.

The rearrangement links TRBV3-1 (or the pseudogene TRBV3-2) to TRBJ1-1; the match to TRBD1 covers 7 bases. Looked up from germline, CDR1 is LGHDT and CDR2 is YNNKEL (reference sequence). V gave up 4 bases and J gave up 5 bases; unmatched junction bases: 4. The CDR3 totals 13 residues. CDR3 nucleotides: TGTGCCAGCAGCCTTACAGGGGAGACTGAAGCTTTCTTT. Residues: CASSLTGETEAFF.

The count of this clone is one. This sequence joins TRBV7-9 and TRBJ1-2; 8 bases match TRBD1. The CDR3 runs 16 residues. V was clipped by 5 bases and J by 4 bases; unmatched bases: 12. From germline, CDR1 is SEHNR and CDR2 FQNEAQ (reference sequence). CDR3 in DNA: TGTGCCAGCAGCCTTAATTCAGGGGGCCTACCCTATGGCTACACCTTC. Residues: CASSLNSGGLPYGYTF.

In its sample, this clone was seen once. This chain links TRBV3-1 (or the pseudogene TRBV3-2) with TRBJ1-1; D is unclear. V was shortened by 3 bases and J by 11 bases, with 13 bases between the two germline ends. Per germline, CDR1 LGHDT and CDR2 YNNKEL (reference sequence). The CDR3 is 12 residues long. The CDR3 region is CASSQADSGAFF. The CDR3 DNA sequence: TGTGCCAGCAGCCAGGCTGATTCGGGGGCTTTCTTT.

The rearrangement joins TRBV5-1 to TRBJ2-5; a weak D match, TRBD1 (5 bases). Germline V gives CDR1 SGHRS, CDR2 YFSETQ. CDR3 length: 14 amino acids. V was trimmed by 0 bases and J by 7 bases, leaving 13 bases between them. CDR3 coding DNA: TGCGCCAGCAGCTTGGAGGGGCCACCGCGGACCCAGTACTTC. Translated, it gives CASSLEGPPRTQYF.

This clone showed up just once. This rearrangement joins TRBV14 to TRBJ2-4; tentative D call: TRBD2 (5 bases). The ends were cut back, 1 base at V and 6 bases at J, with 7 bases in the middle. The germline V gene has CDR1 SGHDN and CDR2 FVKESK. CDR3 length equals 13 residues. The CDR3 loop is CASSQAGLNIQYF. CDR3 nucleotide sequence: TGTGCCAGCAGCCAAGCGGGGTTAAACATTCAGTACTTC.

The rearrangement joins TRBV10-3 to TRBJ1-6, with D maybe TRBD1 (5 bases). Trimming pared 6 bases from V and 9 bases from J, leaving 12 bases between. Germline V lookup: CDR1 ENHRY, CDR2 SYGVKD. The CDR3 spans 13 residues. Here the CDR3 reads CAISLQDTSPLHF. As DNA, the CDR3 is TGTGCCATCAGCTTACAGGATACTTCACCCCTCCACTTT.

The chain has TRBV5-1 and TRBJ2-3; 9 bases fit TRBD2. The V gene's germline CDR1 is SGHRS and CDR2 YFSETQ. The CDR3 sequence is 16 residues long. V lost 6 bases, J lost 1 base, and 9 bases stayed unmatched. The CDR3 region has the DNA TGCGCCAGCACCCGAGGCCAGCGGGGGGGCACAGATACGCAGTATTTT. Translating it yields CASTRGQRGGTDTQYF.

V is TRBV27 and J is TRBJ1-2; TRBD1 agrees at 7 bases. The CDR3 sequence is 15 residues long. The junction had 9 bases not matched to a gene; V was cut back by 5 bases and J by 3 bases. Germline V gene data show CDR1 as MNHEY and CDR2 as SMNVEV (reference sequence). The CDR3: CASSPKDRWYYGYTF. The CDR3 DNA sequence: TGTGCCAGCAGTCCGAAGGACAGGTGGTACTATGGCTACACCTTC.

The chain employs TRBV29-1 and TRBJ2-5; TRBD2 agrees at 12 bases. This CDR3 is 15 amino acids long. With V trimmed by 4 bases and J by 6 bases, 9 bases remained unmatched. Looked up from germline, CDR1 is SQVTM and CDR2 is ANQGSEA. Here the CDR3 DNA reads TGCAGCGTTGTCGTGACTAGCGGGGGAGAACAGACCCAGTACTTC. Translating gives CSVVVTSGGEQTQYF.

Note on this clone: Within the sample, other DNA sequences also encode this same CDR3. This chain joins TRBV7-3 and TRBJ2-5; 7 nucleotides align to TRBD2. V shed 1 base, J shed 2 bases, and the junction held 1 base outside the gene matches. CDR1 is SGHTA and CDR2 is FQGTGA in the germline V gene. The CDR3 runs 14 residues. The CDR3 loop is CASSLSGGQETQYF. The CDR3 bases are TGTGCCAGCAGCTTAAGCGGGGGTCAAGAGACCCAGTACTTC.

Written as DNA, the CDR3 is TGTGCCAGCAGCCGAGGACTAGCGGGGGGCGGCGAGCAGTACTTC. Amino acids: CASSRGLAGGGEQYF. The chain is built from TRBV27 and TRBJ2-7; 14 nucleotides agree with TRBD2. The CDR3 extends over 15 amino acids. Germline lookup yields CDR1 MNHEY and CDR2 SMNVEV (reference sequence). V shed 6 bases and J 6 bases; nucleotides not matched to a gene: 7.

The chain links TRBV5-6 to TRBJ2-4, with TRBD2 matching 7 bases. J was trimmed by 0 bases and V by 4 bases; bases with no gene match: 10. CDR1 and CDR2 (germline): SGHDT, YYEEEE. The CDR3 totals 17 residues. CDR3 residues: CASSPGGGAIAKNIQYF. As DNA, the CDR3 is TGTGCCAGCAGCCCCGGGGGAGGGGCAATAGCCAAAAACATTCAGTACTTC.

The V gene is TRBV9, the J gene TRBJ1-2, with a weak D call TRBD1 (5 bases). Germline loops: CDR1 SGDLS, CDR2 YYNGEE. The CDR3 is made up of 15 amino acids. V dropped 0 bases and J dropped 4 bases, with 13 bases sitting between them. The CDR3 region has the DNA TGTGCCAGCAGCGTAGCCGGGGGGAGTACCTATGGCTACACCTTC. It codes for CASSVAGGSTYGYTF. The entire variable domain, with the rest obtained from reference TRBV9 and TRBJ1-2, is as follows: DSGVTQTPKHLITATGQRVTLRCSPRSGDLSVYWYQQSLDQGLQFLIQYYNGEERAKGNILERFSAQQFPDLHSELNLSSLELGDSALYFCASSVAGGSTYGYTFGSGTRLTVV.

The CDR3 protein is CASSTPVTPYEQYF. The CDR3, as DNA: TGTGCCAGCAGCACCCCAGTAACCCCCTACGAGCAGTACTTC. The gene calls are TRBV5-6 and TRBJ2-7, with no clear D. Trimming pared 4 bases from V and 2 bases from J, leaving 13 bases between. The CDR3 runs to 14 residues. Germline assignment: CDR1 SGHDT and CDR2 YYEEEE.

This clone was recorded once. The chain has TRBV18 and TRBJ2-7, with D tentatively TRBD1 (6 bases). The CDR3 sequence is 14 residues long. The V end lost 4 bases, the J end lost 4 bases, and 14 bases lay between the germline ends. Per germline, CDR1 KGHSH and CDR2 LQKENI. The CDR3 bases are TGTGCCAGCTCACTTAAGGGGGAGATTTACGAGCAGTACTTC. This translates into CASSLKGEIYEQYF.

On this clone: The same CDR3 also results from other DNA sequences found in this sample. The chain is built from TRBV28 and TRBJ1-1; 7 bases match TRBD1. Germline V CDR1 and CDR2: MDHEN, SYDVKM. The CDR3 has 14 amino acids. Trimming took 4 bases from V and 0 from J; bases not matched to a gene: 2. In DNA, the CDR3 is TGTGCCAGCAGTTCGGGACAGTTGAACACTGAAGCTTTCTTT. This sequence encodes CASSSGQLNTEAFF.

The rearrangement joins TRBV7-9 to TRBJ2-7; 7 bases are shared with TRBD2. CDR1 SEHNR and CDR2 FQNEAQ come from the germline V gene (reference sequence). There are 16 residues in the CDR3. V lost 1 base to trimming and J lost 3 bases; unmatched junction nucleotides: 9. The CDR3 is CASSLGVGGSVYEQYF. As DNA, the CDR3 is TGTGCCAGCAGCTTAGGTGTCGGGGGGTCCGTCTACGAGCAGTACTTC.

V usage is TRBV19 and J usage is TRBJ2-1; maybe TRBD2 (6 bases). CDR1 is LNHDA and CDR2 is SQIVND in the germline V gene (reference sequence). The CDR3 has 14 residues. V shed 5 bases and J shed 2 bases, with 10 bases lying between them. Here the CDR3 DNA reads TGTGCCAGTAGTTACGGGACTGCCTACAATGAGCAGTTCTTC. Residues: CASSYGTAYNEQFF. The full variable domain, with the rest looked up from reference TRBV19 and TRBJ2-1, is DGGITQSPKYLFRKEGQNVTLSCEQNLNHDAMYWYRQDPGQGLRLIYYSQIVNDFQKGDIAEGYSVSREKKESFPLTVTSAQKNPTAFYLCASSYGTAYNEQFFGPGTRLTVL.

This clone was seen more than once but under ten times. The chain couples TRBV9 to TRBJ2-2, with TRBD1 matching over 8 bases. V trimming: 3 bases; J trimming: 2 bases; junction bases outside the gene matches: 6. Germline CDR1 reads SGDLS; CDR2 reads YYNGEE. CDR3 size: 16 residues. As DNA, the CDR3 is TGTGCCAGCAGCGCCCGGACAGGGCTAAACACCGGGGAGCTGTTTTTT. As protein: CASSARTGLNTGELFF. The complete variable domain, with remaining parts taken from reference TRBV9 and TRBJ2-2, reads DSGVTQTPKHLITATGQRVTLRCSPRSGDLSVYWYQQSLDQGLQFLIQYYNGEERAKGNILERFSAQQFPDLHSELNLSSLELGDSALYFCASSARTGLNTGELFFGEGSRLTVL.

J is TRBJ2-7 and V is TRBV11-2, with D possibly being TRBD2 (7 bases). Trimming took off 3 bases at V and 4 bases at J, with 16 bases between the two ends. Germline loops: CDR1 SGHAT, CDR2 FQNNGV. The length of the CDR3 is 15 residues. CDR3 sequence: CASSFRGGREYEQYF. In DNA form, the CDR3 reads TGTGCCAGCAGCTTTAGGGGGGGGCGGGAATACGAGCAGTACTTC.

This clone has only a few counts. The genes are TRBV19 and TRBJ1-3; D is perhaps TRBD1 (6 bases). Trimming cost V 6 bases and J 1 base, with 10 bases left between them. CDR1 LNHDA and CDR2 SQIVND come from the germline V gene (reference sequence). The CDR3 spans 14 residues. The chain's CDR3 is CASSLGTSGNTIYF. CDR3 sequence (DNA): TGTGCCAGTAGCCTAGGGACATCTGGAAACACCATATATTTT.